The sequence of this T cell receptor (beta chain) was determined in a study of cytomegalovirus exposure and HLA in healthy donors. Study details: In an earlier analysis, 95 million to 140 million unique TCR beta sequences were found from 200 million or so T cells.

PCR primers comprised 60 Vbeta and 13 Jbeta primers. Profiled with immunoSEQ multiplex PCR; TCRdb holds only in-frame clones, not every one. Here the sample spans about 190,000 clones, approximately 78% being singletons. Sequencing used PBMCs. The clonotype was recovered from a woman aged 18-29 years in good health and CMV-seronegative.

Here the CDR3 reads CASSLRQGVFNGYTF. The CDR3, as DNA: TGTGCCAGCAGCTTACGGCAGGGGGTTTTCAATGGCTACACCTTC. V and J are TRBV13 and TRBJ1-2; 7 bases agree with TRBD1. The germline V gene encodes CDR1 PRHDT and CDR2 FYEKMQ (reference sequence). The CDR3 runs 15 residues. The J segment lost 6 bases and the V segment lost 2 bases, leaving 9 bases of the junction unmatched.